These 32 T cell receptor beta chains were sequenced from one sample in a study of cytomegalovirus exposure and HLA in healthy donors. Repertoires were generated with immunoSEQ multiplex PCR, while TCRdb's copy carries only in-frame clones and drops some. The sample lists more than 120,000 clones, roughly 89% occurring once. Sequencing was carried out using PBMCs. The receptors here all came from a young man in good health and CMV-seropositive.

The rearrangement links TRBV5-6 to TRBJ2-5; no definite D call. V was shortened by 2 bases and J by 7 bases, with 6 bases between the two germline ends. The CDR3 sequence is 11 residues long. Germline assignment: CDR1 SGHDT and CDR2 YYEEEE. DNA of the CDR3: TGTGCCAGCAGCTTTCCGGGGACCCAGTACTTC. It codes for CASSFPGTQYF.

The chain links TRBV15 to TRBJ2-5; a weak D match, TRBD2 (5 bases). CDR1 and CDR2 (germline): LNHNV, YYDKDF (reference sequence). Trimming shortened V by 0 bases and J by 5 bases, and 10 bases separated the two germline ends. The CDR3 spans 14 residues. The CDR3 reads CATSRDLTGETQYF. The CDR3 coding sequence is TGTGCCACCAGCAGAGATCTTACGGGGGAGACCCAGTACTTC.

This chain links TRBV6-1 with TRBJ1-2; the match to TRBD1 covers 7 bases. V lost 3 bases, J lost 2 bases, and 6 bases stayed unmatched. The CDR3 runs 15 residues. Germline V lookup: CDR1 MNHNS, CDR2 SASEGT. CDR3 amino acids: CASSEVDRVNYGYTF. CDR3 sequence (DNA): TGTGCCAGCAGTGAGGTAGACAGGGTGAACTATGGCTACACCTTC.

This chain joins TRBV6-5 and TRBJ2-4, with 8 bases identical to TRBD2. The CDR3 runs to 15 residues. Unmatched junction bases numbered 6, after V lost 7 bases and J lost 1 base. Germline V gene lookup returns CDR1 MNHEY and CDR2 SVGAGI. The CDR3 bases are TGTGCCAGCACCGGAGCGGGAGCGGCCAAAAACATTCAGTACTTC. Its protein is CASTGAGAAKNIQYF.

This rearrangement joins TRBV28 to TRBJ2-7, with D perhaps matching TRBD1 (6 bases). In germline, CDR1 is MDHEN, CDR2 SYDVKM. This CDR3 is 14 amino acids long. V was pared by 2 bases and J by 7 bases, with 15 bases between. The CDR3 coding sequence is TGTGCCAGCAGTTTACTGCGTACAGGGCAAGAGCAGTACTTC. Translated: CASSLLRTGQEQYF.

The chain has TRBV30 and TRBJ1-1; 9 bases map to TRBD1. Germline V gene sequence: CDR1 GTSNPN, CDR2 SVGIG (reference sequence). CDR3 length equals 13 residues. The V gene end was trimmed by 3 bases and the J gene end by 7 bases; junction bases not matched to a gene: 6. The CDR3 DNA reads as TGTGCCTGGAGATGGGACAGGGTAAGTGAAGCTTTCTTT. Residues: CAWRWDRVSEAFF.

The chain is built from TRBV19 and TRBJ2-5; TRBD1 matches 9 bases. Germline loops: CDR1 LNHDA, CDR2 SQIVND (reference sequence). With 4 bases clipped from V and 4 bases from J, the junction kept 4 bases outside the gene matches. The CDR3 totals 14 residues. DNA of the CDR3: TGTGCCAGTAGTAAAGGGACAGGGTTAGAGACCCAGTACTTC. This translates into CASSKGTGLETQYF.

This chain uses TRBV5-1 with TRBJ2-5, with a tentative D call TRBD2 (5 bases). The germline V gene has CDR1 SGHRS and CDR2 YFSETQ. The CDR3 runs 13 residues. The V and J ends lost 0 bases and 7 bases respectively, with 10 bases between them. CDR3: CASSLAGRATQYF. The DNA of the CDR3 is TGCGCCAGCAGCTTGGCGGGAAGAGCGACCCAGTACTTC.

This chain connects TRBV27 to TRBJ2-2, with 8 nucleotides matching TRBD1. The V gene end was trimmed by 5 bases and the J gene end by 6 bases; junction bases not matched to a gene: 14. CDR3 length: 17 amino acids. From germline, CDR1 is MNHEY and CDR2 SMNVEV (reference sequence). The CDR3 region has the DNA TGTGCCAGCAGTACTACCTTAGGACAGGGAAGATCCGGGGAGCTGTTTTTT. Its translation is CASSTTLGQGRSGELFF.

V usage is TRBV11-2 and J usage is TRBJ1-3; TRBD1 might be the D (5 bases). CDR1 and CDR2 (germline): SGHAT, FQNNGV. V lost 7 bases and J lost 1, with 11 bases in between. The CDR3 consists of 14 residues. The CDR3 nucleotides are TGTGCCAGCATCCACCGGACATCTGGAAACACCATATATTTT. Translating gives CASIHRTSGNTIYF.

CDR3: CASSARGGGFNEKLFF. The CDR3 nucleotides are TGTGCCAGCAGCGCCCGTGGGGGGGGCTTTAATGAAAAACTGTTTTTT. The chain is built from TRBV9 and TRBJ1-4; perhaps TRBD1 as D (6 bases). V was shortened by 3 bases and J by 4 bases, with 16 bases between the two germline ends. In germline, CDR1 is SGDLS, CDR2 YYNGEE. The CDR3 contains 16 residues.

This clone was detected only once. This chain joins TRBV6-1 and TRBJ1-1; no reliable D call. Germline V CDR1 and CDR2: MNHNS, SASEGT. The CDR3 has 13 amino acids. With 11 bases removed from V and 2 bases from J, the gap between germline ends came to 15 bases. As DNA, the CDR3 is TGTGCCGCTTCCGGGGAGAAAAACACTGAAGCTTTCTTT. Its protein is CAASGEKNTEAFF.

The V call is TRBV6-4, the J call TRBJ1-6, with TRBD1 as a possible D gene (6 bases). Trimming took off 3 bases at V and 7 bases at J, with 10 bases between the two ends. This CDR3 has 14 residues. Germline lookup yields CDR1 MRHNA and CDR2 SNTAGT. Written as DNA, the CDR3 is TGTGCCAGCAGTGAACAGGGAGGGAATTCACCCCTCCACTTT. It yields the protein CASSEQGGNSPLHF.

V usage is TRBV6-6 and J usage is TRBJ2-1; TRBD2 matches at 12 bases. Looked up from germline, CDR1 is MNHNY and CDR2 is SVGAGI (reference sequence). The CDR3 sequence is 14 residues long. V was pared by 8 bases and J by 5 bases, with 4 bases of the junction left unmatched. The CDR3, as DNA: TGTGCCAGCCGGACTAGCGGGACAAACAATGAGCAGTTCTTC. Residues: CASRTSGTNNEQFF.

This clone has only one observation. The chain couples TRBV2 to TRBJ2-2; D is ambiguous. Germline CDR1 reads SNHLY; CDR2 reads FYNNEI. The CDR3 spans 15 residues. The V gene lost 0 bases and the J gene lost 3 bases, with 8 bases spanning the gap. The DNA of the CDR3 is TGTGCCAGCAGTGAAGCGGGCAGATACACCGGGGAGCTGTTTTTT. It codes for CASSEAGRYTGELFF.

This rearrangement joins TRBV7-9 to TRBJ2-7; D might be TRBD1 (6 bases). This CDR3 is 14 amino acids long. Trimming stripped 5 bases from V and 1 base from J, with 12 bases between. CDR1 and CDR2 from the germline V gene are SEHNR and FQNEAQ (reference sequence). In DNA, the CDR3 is TGTGCCAGCAGCCTGCAGGGGATTTCCTACGAGCAGTACTTC. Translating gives CASSLQGISYEQYF.

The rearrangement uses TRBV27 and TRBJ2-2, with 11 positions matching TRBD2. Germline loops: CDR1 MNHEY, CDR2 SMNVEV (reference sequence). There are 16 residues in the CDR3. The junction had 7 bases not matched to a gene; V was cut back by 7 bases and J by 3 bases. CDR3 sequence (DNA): TGTGCCAGCACCTTAGCGGGGGGGCGCGACACCGGGGAGCTGTTTTTT. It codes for CASTLAGGRDTGELFF.

The CDR3 sequence is CATSRKLAGAGNEQFF. CDR3 sequence (DNA): TGTGCCACCAGCAGGAAACTAGCGGGGGCTGGGAATGAGCAGTTCTTC. V and J are TRBV15 and TRBJ2-1, with 11 positions matching TRBD2. This CDR3 has 16 amino acids. V shed 3 bases, J shed 7 bases, and the junction held 8 bases outside the gene matches. The germline V gene encodes CDR1 LNHNV and CDR2 YYDKDF (reference sequence).

The DNA for the CDR3 is TGCGCCAGCAGCCAGGTTAGCGGGAGCGGCAATGAGCAGTTCTTC. It is translated as CASSQVSGSGNEQFF. The gene calls are TRBV4-1 and TRBJ2-1; 9 nucleotides agree with TRBD2. Per the germline V gene, CDR1 is MGHRA and CDR2 is YSYEKL. This CDR3 contains 15 residues. V lost 3 bases, J lost 6 bases, and 6 bases stayed unmatched.

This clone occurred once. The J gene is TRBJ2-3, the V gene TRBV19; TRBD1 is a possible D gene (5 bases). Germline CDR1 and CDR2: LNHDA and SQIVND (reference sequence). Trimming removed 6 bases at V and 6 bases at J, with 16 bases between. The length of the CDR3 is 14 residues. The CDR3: CASSSFRVMDTQYF. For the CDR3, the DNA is TGTGCCAGTAGCAGTTTCAGGGTAATGGATACGCAGTATTTT.

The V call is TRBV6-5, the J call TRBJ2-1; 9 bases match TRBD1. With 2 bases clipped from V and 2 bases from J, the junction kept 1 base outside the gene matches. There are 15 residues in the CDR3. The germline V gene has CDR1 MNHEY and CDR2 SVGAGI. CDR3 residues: CASSYDRGTYNEQFF. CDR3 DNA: TGTGCCAGCAGTTACGACAGGGGGACCTACAATGAGCAGTTCTTC.

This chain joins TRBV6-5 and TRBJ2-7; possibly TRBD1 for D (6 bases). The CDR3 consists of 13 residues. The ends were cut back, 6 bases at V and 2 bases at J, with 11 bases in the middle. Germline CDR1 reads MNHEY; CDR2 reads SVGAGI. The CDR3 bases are TGTGCCAGCAGATTGGACAGAACCTACGAGCAGTACTTC. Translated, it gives CASRLDRTYEQYF.

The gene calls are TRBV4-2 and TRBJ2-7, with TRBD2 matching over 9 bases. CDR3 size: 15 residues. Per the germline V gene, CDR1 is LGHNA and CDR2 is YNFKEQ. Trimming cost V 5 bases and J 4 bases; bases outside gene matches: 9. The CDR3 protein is CASSSIAGVDYEQYF. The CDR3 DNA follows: TGTGCCAGCAGCTCAATAGCGGGAGTAGATTACGAGCAGTACTTC.

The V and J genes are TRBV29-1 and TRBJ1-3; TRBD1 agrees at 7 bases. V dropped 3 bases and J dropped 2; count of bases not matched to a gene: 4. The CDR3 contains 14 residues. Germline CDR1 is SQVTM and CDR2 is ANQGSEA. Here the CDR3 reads CSVDQGVAGNTIYF. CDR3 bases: TGCAGCGTTGACCAGGGGGTGGCTGGAAACACCATATATTTT.

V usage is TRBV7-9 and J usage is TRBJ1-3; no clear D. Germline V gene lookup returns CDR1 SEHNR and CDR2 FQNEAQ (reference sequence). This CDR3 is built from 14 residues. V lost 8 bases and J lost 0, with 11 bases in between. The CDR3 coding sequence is TGTGCCAGCCGACTGGAAGTCTCTGGAAACACCATATATTTT. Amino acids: CASRLEVSGNTIYF.

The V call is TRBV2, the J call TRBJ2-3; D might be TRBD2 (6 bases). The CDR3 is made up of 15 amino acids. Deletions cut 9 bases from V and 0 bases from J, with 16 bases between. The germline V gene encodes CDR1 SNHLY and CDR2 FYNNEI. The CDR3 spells CARRLLATSTDTQYF. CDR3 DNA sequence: TGTGCCAGGAGACTTCTAGCGACTAGCACAGATACGCAGTATTTT.

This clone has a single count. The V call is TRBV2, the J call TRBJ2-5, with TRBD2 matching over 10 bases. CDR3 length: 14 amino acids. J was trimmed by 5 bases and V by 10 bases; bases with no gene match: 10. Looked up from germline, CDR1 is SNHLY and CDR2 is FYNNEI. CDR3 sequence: CAIRLAGITETQYF. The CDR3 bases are TGTGCCATCCGACTAGCGGGCATTACGGAGACCCAGTACTTC.

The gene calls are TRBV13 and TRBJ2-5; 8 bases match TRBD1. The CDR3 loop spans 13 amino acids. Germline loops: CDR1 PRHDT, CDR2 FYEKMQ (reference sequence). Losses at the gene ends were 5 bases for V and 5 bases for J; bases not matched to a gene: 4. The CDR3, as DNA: TGTGCCAGCAGCGTGACAGGGGTGGAGACCCAGTACTTC. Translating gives CASSVTGVETQYF.

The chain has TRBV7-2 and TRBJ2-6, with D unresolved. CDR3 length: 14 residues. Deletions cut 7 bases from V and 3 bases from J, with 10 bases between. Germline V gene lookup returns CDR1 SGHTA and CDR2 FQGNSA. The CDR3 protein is CASTRPGGANVLTF. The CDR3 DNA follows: TGTGCCAGCACCCGACCAGGTGGGGCCAACGTCCTGACTTTC.

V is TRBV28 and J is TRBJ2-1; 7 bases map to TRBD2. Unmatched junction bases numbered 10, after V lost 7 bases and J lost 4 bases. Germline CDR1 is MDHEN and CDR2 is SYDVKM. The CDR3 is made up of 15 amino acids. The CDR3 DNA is TGTGCCAGCACTGCGGCAACGGGAGGTTACAATGAGCAGTTCTTC. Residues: CASTAATGGYNEQFF.

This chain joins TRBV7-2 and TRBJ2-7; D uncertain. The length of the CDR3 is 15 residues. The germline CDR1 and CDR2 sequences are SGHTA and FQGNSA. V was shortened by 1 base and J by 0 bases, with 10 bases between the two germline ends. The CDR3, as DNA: TGTGCCAGCAGCTTAGGGGTGCGGTCCTCCTACGAGCAGTACTTC. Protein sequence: CASSLGVRSSYEQYF.

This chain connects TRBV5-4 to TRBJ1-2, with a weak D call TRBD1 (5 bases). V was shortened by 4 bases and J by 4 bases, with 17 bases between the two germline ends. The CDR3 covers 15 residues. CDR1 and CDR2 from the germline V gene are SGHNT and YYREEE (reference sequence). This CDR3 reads CASSHIFRASYGYTF. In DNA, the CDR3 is TGTGCCAGCAGCCACATCTTCAGGGCCTCCTATGGCTACACCTTC.